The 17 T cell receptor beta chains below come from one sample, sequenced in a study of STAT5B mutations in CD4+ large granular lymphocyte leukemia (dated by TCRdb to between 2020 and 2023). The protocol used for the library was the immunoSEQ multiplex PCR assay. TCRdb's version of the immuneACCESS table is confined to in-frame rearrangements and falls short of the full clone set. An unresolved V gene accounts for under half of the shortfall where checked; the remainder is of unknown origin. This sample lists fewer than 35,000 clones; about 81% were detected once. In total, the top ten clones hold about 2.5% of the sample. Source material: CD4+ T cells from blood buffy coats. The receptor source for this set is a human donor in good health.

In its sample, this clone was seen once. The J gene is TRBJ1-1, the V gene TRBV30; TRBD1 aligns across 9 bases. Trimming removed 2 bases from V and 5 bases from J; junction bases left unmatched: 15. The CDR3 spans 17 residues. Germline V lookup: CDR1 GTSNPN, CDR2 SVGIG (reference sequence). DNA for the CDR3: TGTGCCTGGAGTCCCATATTAACCGGGACAGGGAGTACTGAAGCTTTCTTT. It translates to CAWSPILTGTGSTEAFF.

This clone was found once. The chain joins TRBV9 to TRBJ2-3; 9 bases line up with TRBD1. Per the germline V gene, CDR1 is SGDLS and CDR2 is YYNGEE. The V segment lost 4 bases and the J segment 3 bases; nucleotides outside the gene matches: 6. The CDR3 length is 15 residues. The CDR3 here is CASSPRQGGTDTQYF. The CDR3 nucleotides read TGTGCCAGCAGCCCCAGACAGGGGGGTACAGATACGCAGTATTTT.

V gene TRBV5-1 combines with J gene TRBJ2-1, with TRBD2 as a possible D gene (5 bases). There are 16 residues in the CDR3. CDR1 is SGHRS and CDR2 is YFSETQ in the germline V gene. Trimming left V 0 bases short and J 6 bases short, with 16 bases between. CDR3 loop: CASSLGSGININEQFF. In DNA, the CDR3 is TGCGCCAGCAGCTTGGGGAGCGGAATAAATATCAATGAGCAGTTCTTC.

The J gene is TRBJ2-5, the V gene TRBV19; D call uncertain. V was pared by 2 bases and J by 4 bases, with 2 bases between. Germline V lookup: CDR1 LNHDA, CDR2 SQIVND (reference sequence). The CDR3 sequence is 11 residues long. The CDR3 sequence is CASSIRETQYF. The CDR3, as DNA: TGTGCCAGTAGTATACGAGAGACCCAGTACTTC. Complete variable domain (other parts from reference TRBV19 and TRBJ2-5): DGGITQSPKYLFRKEGQNVTLSCEQNLNHDAMYWYRQDPGQGLRLIYYSQIVNDFQKGDIAEGYSVSREKKESFPLTVTSAQKNPTAFYLCASSIRETQYFGPGTRLLVL.

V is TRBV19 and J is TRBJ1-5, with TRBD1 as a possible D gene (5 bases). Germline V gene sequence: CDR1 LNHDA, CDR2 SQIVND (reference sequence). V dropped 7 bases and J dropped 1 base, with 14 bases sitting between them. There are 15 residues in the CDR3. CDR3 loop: CASTPMAGSNQPQHF. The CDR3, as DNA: TGTGCCAGTACCCCCATGGCAGGGAGCAATCAGCCCCAGCATTTT.

The CDR3 is CSATNYGYTF. The DNA for the CDR3 is TGCAGTGCGACGAACTATGGCTACACCTTC. V is TRBV20-1 and J is TRBJ1-2, with no clear D. Germline loops: CDR1 DFQATT, CDR2 SNEGSKA (reference sequence). V dropped 6 bases and J dropped 2 bases, with 4 bases sitting between them. The CDR3 contains 10 residues.

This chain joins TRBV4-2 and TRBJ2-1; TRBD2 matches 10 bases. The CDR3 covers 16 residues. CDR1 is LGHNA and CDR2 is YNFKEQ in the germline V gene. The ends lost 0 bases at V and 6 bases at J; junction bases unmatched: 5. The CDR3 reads CASSQDVAGGGNEQFF. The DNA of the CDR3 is TGTGCCAGCAGCCAAGATGTAGCGGGGGGAGGCAATGAGCAGTTCTTC.

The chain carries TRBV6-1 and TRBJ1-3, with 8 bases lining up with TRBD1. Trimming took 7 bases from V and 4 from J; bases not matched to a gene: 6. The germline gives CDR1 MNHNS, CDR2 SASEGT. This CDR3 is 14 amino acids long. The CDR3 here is CASIARGLGNTIYF. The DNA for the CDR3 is TGTGCCAGCATCGCCAGGGGGCTCGGAAACACCATATATTTT.

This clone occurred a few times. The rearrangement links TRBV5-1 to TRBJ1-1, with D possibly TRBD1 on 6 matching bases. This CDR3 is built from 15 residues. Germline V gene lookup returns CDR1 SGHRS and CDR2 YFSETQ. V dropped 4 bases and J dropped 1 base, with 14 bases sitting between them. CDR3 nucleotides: TGCGCCAGCAGCAGGGGGGGCGAGGCGAACACTGAAGCTTTCTTT. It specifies CASSRGGEANTEAFF.

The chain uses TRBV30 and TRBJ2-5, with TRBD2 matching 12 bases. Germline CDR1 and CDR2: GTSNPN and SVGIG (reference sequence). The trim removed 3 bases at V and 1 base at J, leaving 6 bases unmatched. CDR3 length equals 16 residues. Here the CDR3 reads CAWRTSGSIPQETQYF. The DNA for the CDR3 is TGTGCCTGGAGGACTAGCGGGAGTATTCCCCAAGAGACCCAGTACTTC.

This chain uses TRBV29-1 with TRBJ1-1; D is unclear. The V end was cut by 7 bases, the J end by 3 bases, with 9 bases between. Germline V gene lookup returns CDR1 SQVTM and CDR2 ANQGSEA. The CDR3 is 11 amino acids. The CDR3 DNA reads TGCAGCGGCTCTGTGCACACTGAAGCTTTCTTT. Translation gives CSGSVHTEAFF.

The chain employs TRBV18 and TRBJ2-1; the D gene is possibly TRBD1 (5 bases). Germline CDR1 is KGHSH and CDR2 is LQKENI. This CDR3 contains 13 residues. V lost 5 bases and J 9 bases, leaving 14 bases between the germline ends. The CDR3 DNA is TGTGCCAGCTCATCGGCCCTAGACAGTGAGCAGTTCTTC. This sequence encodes CASSSALDSEQFF.

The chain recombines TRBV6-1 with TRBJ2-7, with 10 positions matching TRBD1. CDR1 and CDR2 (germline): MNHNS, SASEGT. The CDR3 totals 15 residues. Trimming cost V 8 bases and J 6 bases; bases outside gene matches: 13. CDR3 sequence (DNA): TGTGCCAGCGGAGATTCCGGGACAGGGGTTGGCGAGCAGTACTTC. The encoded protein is CASGDSGTGVGEQYF.

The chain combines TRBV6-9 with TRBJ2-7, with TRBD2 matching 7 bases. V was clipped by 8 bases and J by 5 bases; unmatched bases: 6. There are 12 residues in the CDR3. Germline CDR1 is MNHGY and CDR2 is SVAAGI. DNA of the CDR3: TGTGCCAGCCCCCGACTAGCCCACGAGCAGTACTTC. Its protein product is CASPRLAHEQYF.

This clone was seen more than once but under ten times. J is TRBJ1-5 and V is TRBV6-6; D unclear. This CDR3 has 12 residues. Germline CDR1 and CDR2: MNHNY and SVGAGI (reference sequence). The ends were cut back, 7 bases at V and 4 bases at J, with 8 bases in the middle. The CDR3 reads CASMAQNQPQHF. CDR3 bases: TGTGCCAGCATGGCGCAGAATCAGCCCCAGCATTTT.

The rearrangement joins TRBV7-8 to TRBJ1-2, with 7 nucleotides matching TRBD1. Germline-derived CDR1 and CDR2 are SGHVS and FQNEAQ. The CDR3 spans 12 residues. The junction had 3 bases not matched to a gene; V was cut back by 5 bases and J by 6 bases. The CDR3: CASSTTGDGYTF. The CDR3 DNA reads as TGTGCCAGCAGCACAACAGGGGATGGCTACACCTTC.

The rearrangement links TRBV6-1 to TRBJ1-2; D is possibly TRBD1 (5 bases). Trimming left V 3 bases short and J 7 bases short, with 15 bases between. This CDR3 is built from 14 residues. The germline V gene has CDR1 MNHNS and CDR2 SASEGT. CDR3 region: CASSDPRDGAGYTF. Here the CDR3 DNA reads TGTGCCAGCAGTGACCCCCGGGACGGTGCTGGCTACACCTTC.